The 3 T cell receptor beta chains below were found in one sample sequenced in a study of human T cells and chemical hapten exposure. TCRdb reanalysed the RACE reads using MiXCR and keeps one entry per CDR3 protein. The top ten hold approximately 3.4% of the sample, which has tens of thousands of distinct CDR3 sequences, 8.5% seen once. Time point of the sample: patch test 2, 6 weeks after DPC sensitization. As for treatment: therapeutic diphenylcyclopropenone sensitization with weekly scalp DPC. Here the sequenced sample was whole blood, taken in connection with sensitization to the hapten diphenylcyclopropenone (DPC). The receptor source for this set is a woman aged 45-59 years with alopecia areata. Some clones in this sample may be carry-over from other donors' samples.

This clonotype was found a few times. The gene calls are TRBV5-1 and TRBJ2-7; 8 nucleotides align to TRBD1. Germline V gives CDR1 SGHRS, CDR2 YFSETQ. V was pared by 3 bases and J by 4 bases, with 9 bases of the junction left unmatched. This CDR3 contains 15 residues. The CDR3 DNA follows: TGCGCCAGCAGCTCACTAACAGGGGGTGGTTACGAGCAGTACTTC. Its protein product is CASSSLTGGGYEQYF.

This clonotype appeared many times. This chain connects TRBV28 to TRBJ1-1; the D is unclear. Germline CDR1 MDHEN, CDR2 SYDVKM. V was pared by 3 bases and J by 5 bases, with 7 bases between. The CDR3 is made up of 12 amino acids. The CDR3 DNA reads TGTGCCAGCAGTTTTGGAGGGACTGAAGCTTTCTTT. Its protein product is CASSFGGTEAFF.

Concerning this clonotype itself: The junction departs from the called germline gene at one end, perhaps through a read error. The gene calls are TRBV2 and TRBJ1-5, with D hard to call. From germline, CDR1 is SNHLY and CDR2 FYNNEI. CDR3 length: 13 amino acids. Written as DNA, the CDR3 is TGTGCCAGCAGTGAGGGAGGGAATCAGCCCCAGAATTTT. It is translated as CASSEGGNQPQNF.